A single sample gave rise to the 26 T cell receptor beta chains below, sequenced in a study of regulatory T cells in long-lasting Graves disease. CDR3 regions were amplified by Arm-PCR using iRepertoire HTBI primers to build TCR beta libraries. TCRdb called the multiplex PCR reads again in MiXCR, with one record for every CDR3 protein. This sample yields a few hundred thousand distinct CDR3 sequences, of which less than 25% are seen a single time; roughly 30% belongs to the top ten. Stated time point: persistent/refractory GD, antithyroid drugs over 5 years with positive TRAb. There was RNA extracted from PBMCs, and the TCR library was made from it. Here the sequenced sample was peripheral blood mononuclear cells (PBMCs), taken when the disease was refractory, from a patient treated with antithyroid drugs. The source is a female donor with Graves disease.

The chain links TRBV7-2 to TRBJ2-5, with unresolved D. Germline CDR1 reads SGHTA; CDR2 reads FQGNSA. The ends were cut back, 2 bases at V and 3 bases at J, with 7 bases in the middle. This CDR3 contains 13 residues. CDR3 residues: CASSLPRKETQYF. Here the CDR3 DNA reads TGTGCCAGCAGCTTACCCCGTAAAGAGACCCAGTACTTC.

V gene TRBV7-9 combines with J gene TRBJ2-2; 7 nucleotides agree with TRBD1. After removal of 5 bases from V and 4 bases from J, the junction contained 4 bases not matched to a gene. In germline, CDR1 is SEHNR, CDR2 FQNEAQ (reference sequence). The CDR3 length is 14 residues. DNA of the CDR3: TGTGCCAGCAGCCCGGACAGGAGCACCGGGGAGCTGTTTTTT. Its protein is CASSPDRSTGELFF.

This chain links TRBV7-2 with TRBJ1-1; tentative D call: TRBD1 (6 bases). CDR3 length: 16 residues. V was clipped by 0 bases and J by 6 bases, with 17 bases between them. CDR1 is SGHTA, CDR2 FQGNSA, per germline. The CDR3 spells CASSLASQAGVSEAFF. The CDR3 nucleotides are TGTGCCAGCAGCTTAGCCTCTCAAGCAGGGGTCTCTGAAGCTTTCTTT.

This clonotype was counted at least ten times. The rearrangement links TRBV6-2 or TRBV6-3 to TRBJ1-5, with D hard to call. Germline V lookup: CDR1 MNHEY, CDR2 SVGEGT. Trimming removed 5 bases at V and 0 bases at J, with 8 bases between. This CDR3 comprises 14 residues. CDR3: CASSEGYSNQPQHF. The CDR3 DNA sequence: TGTGCCAGCAGTGAAGGCTATAGCAATCAGCCCCAGCATTTT.

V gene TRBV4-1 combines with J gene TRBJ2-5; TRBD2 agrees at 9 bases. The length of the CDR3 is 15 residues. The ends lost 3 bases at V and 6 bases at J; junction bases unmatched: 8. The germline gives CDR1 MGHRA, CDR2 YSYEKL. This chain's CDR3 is CASSQSGTSFQTQYF. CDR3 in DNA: TGCGCCAGCAGCCAGTCCGGGACTAGCTTCCAGACCCAGTACTTC.

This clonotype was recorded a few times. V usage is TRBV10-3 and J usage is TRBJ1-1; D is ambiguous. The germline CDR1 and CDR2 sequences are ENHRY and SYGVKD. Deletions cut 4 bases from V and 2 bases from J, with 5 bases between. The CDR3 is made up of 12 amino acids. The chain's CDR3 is CAISVRNTEAFF. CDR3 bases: TGTGCCATCAGTGTGCGAAACACTGAAGCTTTCTTT.

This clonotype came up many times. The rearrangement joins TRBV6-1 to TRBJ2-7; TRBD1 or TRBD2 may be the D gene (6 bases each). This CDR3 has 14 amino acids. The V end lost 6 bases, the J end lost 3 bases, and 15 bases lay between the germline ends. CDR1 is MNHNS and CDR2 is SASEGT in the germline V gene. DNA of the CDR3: TGTGCCAGCAGCCCCGGGGGCAGCATCTACGAGCAGTACTTC. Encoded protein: CASSPGGSIYEQYF.

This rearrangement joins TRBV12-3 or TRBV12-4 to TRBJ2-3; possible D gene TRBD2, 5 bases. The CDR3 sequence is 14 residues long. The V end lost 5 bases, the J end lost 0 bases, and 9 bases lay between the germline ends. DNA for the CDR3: TGTGCCAGCAGTATAAGGACTAGCACAGATACGCAGTATTTT. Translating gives CASSIRTSTDTQYF.

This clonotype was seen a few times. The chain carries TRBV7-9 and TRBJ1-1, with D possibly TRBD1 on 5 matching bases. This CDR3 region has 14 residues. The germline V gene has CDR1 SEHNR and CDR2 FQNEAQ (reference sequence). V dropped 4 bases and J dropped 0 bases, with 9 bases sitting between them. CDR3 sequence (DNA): TGTGCCAGCAGCTCAAACAGGCTGAACACTGAAGCTTTCTTT. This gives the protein CASSSNRLNTEAFF. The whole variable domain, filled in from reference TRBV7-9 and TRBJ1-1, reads DTGVSQNPRHKITKRGQNVTFRCDPISEHNRLYWYRQTLGQGPEFLTYFQNEAQLEKSRLLSDRFSAERPKGSFSTLEIQRTEQGDSAMYLCASSSNRLNTEAFFGQGTRLTVV.

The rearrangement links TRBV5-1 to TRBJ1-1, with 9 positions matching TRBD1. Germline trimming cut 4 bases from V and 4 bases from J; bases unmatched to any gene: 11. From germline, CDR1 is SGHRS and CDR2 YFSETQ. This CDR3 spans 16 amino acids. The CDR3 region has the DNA TGCGCCAGCAGCCCCCGGACAGGGGTTAAGCGCACTGAAGCTTTCTTT. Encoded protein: CASSPRTGVKRTEAFF.

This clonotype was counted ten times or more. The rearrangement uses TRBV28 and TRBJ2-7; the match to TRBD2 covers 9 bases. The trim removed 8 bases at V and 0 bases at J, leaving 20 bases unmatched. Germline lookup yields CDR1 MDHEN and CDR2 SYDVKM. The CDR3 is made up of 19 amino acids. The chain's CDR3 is CASRTDWGSGSPSSYEQYF. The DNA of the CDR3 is TGTGCCAGCCGAACCGATTGGGGTAGCGGGAGCCCCAGCTCCTACGAGCAGTACTTC.

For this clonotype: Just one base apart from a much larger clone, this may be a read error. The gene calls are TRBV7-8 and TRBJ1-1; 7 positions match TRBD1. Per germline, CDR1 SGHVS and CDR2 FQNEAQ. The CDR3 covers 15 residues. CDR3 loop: CASSFGAGGNIEAFF. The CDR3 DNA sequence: TGTGCCAGCAGCTTCGGGGCAGGGGGGAACATTGAAGCTTTCTTT.

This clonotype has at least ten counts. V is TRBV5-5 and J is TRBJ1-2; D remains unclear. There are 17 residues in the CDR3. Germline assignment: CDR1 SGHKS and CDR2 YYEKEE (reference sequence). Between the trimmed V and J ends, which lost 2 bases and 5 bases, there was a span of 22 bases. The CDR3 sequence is CASSLTLLRTAGYGYTF. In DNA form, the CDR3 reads TGTGCCAGCAGCTTAACTCTCCTTCGGACGGCGGGGTATGGCTACACCTTC.

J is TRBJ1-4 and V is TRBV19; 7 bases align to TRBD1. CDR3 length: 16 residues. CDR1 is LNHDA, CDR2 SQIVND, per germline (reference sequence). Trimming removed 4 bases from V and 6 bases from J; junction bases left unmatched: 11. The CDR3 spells CASSTLRDSLDEKLFF. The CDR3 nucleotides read TGTGCCAGTAGTACTCTCCGGGACAGCCTAGATGAAAAACTGTTTTTT.

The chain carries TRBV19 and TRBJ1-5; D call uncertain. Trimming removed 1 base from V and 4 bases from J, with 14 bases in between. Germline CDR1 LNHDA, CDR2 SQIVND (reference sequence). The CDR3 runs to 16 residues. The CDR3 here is CASSIGRGRLNQPQHF. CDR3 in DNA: TGTGCCAGTAGTATAGGTAGAGGCCGATTGAATCAGCCCCAGCATTTT.

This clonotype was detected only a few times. The CDR3 protein is CASSVRGWNTEAFF. The CDR3 DNA follows: TGTGCCAGCAGCGTAAGGGGGTGGAACACTGAAGCTTTCTTT. V usage is TRBV9 and J usage is TRBJ1-1; D possibly corresponds to TRBD1 (6 bases). Germline V lookup: CDR1 SGDLS, CDR2 YYNGEE. The CDR3 contains 14 residues. The germline V and J ends were trimmed by 1 base and 1 base, with 8 bases remaining between them.

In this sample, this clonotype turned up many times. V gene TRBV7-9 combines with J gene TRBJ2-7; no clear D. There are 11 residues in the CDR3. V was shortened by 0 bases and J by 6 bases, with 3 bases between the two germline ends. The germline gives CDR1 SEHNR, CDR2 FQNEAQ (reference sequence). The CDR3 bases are TGTGCCAGCAGCTTAGCAGGCGAGCAGTACTTC. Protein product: CASSLAGEQYF.

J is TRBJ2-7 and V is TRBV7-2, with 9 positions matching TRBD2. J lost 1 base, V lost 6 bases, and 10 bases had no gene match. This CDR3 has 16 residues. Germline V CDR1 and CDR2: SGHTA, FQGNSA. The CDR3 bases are TGTGCCAGCAGGGAAGTCTATAGCGGGGGTTCCTACGAGCAGTACTTC. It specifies CASREVYSGGSYEQYF.

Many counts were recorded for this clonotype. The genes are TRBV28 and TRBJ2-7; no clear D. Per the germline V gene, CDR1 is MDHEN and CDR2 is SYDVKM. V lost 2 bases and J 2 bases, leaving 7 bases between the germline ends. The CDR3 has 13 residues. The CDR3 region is CASSLANTYEQYF. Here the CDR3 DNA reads TGTGCCAGCAGTTTAGCAAATACCTACGAGCAGTACTTC.

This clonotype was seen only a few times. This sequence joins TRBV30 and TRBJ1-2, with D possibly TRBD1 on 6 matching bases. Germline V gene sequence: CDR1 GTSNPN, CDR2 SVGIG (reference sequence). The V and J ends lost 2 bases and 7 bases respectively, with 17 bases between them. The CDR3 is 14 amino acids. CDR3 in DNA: TGTGCCTGGAGTCTTACTAACAGGGCGGTTGGCTACACCTTC. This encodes CAWSLTNRAVGYTF.

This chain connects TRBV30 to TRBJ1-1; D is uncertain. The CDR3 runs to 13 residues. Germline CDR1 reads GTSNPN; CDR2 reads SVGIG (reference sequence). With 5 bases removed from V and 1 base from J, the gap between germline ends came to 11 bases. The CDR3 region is CAWGSTPNTEAFF. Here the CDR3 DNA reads TGTGCCTGGGGTTCGACACCGAACACTGAAGCTTTCTTT.

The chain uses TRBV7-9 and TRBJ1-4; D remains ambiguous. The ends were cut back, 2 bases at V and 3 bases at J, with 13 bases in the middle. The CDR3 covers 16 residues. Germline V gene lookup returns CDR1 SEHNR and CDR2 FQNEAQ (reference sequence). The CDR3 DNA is TGTGCCAGCAGCTTAAGGCCCGGGTCAGCTAATGAAAAACTGTTTTTT. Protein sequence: CASSLRPGSANEKLFF.

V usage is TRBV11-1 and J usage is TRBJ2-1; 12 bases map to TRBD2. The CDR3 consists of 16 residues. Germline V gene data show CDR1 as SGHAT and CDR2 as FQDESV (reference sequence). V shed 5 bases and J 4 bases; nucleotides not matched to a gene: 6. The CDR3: CASSPLTSGRYNEQFF. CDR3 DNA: TGTGCCAGCAGCCCACTGACTAGCGGGAGATACAATGAGCAGTTCTTC.

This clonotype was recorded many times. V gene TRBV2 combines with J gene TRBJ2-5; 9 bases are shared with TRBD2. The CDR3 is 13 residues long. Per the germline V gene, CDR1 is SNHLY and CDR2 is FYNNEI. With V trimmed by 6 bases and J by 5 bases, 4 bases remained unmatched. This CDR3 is CASRREGGETQYF. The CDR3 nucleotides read TGTGCCAGCAGGCGGGAGGGCGGTGAGACCCAGTACTTC.

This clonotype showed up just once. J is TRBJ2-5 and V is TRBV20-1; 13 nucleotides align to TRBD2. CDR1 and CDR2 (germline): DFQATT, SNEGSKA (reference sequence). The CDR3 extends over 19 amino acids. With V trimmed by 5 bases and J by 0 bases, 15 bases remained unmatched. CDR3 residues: CSAQPSPTSGRAYQETQYF. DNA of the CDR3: TGCAGTGCTCAACCTTCTCCCACTAGCGGGAGGGCCTACCAAGAGACCCAGTACTTC.

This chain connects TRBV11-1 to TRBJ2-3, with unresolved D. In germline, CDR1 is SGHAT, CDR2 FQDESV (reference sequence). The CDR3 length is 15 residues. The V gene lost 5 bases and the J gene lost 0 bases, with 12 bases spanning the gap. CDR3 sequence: CASSLDTYSTDTQYF. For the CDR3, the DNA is TGTGCCAGCAGCCTCGACACCTATAGCACAGATACGCAGTATTTT.